Listed below are T cell receptor beta chains from one sample, sequenced in a study of cytomegalovirus exposure and HLA in healthy donors. Assay used: immunoSEQ multiplex PCR; TCRdb lists only in-frame clones, some missing. The table records 150,000 to 200,000 clones, about 85% of them present only once. Source material: PBMCs. These TCRs come from a woman aged 50 to 60 in good health and CMV-seronegative. Both conserved end residues are part of each CDR3. Fields, in order: D gene, J gene, V gene, clone size, CDR3 protein, CDR3 DNA. The D gene is left open where the match is weak. The size entry is marked missing in some rows and otherwise reads once, few, many or a size class.

d_call: NA
j_call: TRBJ2-3
v_call: TRBV6-5
clone_size: NA
cdr3_aa: CASSYGHSADTQYF
cdr3_nt: TGTGCCAGCAGTTACGGGCATAGCGCAGATACGCAGTATTTT

d_call: TRBD1
j_call: TRBJ1-4
v_call: TRBV19
clone_size: NA
cdr3_aa: CASSPGAGGYEKLFF
cdr3_nt: TGTGCCAGTAGTCCGGGGGCAGGGGGCTATGAAAAACTGTTTTTT

d_call: TRBD2
j_call: TRBJ2-1
v_call: TRBV5-8
clone_size: once
cdr3_aa: CASSTTGLAGRYEQFF
cdr3_nt: TGTGCCAGCAGCACAACGGGACTAGCGGGGAGATATGAGCAGTTCTTC

d_call: NA
j_call: TRBJ2-3
v_call: TRBV19
clone_size: NA
cdr3_aa: CATGEGGGTDTQYF
cdr3_nt: TGTGCCACCGGTGAGGGCGGGGGCACAGATACGCAGTATTTT

d_call: TRBD1
j_call: TRBJ1-3
v_call: TRBV29-1
clone_size: NA
cdr3_aa: CSVSQGESGNTIYF
cdr3_nt: TGCAGCGTTTCCCAGGGGGAATCTGGAAACACCATATATTTT

d_call: NA
j_call: TRBJ2-7
v_call: TRBV7-9
clone_size: NA
cdr3_aa: CASSLYPDPTGSYEQYF
cdr3_nt: TGTGCCAGCAGCTTATACCCCGACCCGACAGGATCCTACGAGCAGTACTTC

d_call: NA
j_call: TRBJ1-2
v_call: TRBV5-4
clone_size: NA
cdr3_aa: CASSLAPSQAIYGYTF
cdr3_nt: TGTGCCAGCAGCTTGGCCCCGAGTCAGGCAATCTATGGCTACACCTTC

d_call: NA
j_call: TRBJ1-2
v_call: TRBV6-4
clone_size: NA
cdr3_aa: CASRAGANYGYTF
cdr3_nt: TGTGCCAGCAGGGCAGGGGCTAACTATGGCTACACCTTC

d_call: NA
j_call: TRBJ2-1
v_call: TRBV13
clone_size: NA
cdr3_aa: CASSINNEQFF
cdr3_nt: TGTGCCAGCAGCATAAACAATGAGCAGTTCTTC

d_call: TRBD1
j_call: TRBJ2-3
v_call: TRBV6-4
clone_size: NA
cdr3_aa: CASSDAGTGRDTQYF
cdr3_nt: TGTGCCAGCAGTGACGCCGGGACAGGGAGGGATACGCAGTATTTT

d_call: NA
j_call: TRBJ1-5
v_call: TRBV20-1
clone_size: NA
cdr3_aa: CSASQNQPQHF
cdr3_nt: TGCAGTGCTAGCCAAAATCAGCCCCAGCATTTT

d_call: NA
j_call: TRBJ2-1
v_call: TRBV11-3
clone_size: few
cdr3_aa: CASSLATYNEQFF
cdr3_nt: TGTGCCAGCAGCTTAGCTACTTACAATGAGCAGTTCTTC

d_call: NA
j_call: TRBJ2-1
v_call: TRBV4-3
clone_size: NA
cdr3_aa: CASEKRRADGNEQFF
cdr3_nt: TGCGCCAGCGAGAAGAGGCGGGCTGATGGCAATGAGCAGTTCTTC

d_call: TRBD1
j_call: TRBJ1-2
v_call: TRBV5-1
clone_size: NA
cdr3_aa: CASSLSGDRDSGYTF
cdr3_nt: TGCGCCAGCAGCTTGAGCGGGGACAGGGACTCTGGCTACACCTTC

d_call: TRBD1
j_call: TRBJ2-1
v_call: TRBV7-9
clone_size: NA
cdr3_aa: CASRPGTGSYNEQFF
cdr3_nt: TGTGCCAGCAGACCCGGGACAGGGTCTTACAATGAGCAGTTCTTC

d_call: NA
j_call: TRBJ2-1
v_call: TRBV4-3
clone_size: NA
cdr3_aa: CASSHNAGEGSEQFF
cdr3_nt: TGCGCCAGCAGCCATAACGCGGGTGAGGGTTCTGAGCAGTTCTTC

d_call: TRBD2
j_call: TRBJ2-4
v_call: TRBV15
clone_size: NA
cdr3_aa: CATQERGGAKNIQYF
cdr3_nt: TGTGCCACCCAAGAGCGGGGGGGAGCCAAAAACATTCAGTACTTC

d_call: TRBD2
j_call: TRBJ2-5
v_call: TRBV5-1
clone_size: once
cdr3_aa: CASIGLAGSQETQYF
cdr3_nt: TGCGCCAGCATCGGACTAGCGGGGAGTCAAGAGACCCAGTACTTC

d_call: TRBD1
j_call: TRBJ1-1
v_call: TRBV4-3
clone_size: few
cdr3_aa: CASSQEGQGMATEAFF
cdr3_nt: TGCGCCAGCAGCCAAGAGGGACAGGGAATGGCCACTGAAGCTTTCTTT

d_call: TRBD1
j_call: TRBJ1-1
v_call: TRBV19
clone_size: NA
cdr3_aa: CASSISGTGGTEAFF
cdr3_nt: TGTGCCAGTAGTATCTCCGGGACAGGGGGCACTGAAGCTTTCTTT

d_call: TRBD1
j_call: TRBJ2-1
v_call: TRBV4-3
clone_size: NA
cdr3_aa: CASSQERTASGTGYNEQFF
cdr3_nt: TGCGCCAGCAGCCAAGAGAGGACTGCATCCGGGACAGGGTACAATGAGCAGTTCTTC

d_call: TRBD1
j_call: TRBJ1-3
v_call: TRBV7-8
clone_size: NA
cdr3_aa: CASSQLTGPRNTIYF
cdr3_nt: TGTGCCAGCAGCCAGCTGACAGGGCCTAGAAACACCATATATTTT

d_call: NA
j_call: TRBJ2-7
v_call: TRBV18
clone_size: NA
cdr3_aa: CASSPLERTATLLVGKQYF
cdr3_nt: TGTGCCAGCTCACCATTGGAGAGGACAGCTACGCTTCTTGTAGGGAAGCAGTACTTC

d_call: TRBD1
j_call: TRBJ1-2
v_call: TRBV5-1
clone_size: NA
cdr3_aa: CASSAGGTDYGYTF
cdr3_nt: TGCGCCAGCAGCGCAGGGGGGACCGACTATGGCTACACCTTC

d_call: NA
j_call: TRBJ1-5
v_call: TRBV5-6
clone_size: NA
cdr3_aa: CASSLSGDQPQHF
cdr3_nt: TGTGCCAGCAGCTTGTCAGGGGATCAGCCCCAGCATTTT